These 31 T cell receptor beta chains share one sample of origin, sequenced in a study of CD8 T cells in Susac syndrome. Reverse transcription used roughly 0.45 to 1 ug RNA and random hexamers. TCRdb called the immunoSEQ multiplex PCR reads again in MiXCR, with one record for every CDR3 protein. The table records 130,000 to 150,000 distinct CDR3 sequences, approximately 94% of them present only once. Input material: CD4+ T cells from PBMCs. Receptors originate from a human donor in good health.

This chain connects TRBV7-3 to TRBJ1-1; possible D gene TRBD1, 6 bases. Germline CDR1 and CDR2: SGHTA and FQGTGA. V was trimmed by 5 bases and J by 4 bases, leaving 14 bases between them. The CDR3 has 14 residues. The CDR3 spells CASSKQGEGTEAFF. The CDR3 DNA reads as TGTGCCAGCAGCAAACAGGGAGAGGGCACTGAAGCTTTCTTT. The whole variable domain, remainder taken from reference TRBV7-3 and TRBJ1-1, is GAGVSQTPSNKVTEKGKYVELRCDPISGHTALYWYRQSLGQGPEFLIYFQGTGAADDSGLPNDRFFAVRPEGSVSTLKIQRTERGDSAVYLCASSKQGEGTEAFFGQGTRLTVV.

V and J are TRBV12-3 or TRBV12-4 and TRBJ1-1; D is unclear. Deletions cut 6 bases from V and 5 bases from J, with 13 bases between. This CDR3 is 13 amino acids long. The CDR3 protein is CASSRAGKTEAFF. The CDR3 nucleotides read TGTGCCAGCAGCCGAGCGGGGAAGACTGAAGCTTTCTTT.

The rearrangement uses TRBV20-1 and TRBJ2-3; 13 bases map to TRBD2. With 5 bases clipped from V and 0 bases from J, the junction kept 8 bases outside the gene matches. CDR3 size: 17 residues. Germline lookup yields CDR1 DFQATT and CDR2 SNEGSKA (reference sequence). The CDR3 sequence is CSAWGTSGILSTDTQYF. Written as DNA, the CDR3 is TGCAGTGCTTGGGGGACTAGCGGGATACTTAGCACAGATACGCAGTATTTT.

This chain connects TRBV5-1 to TRBJ1-2, with TRBD1 identical over 7 bases. The ends lost 4 bases at V and 2 bases at J; junction bases unmatched: 5. Germline CDR1 SGHRS, CDR2 YFSETQ. The CDR3 length is 14 residues. CDR3 sequence reads: CASSASQGNYGYTF. The CDR3 DNA reads as TGCGCCAGCAGCGCTTCACAGGGGAACTATGGCTACACCTTC.

This clonotype was picked up one time. The chain employs TRBV4-2 and TRBJ2-1; 8 nucleotides match TRBD2. CDR1 and CDR2 from the germline V gene are LGHNA and YNFKEQ. This CDR3 has 18 residues. The V and J ends lost 1 base and 9 bases, in that order; junction bases with no gene match: 17. This CDR3 reads CASSQVGGLAKGQREQFF. CDR3 DNA: TGTGCCAGCAGCCAAGTTGGCGGACTAGCTAAGGGGCAGCGTGAGCAGTTCTTC.

The chain couples TRBV20-1 to TRBJ1-1; D is undetermined. There are 14 residues in the CDR3. Germline V CDR1 and CDR2: DFQATT, SNEGSKA (reference sequence). V dropped 1 base and J dropped 2 bases, with 11 bases sitting between them. The CDR3 region has the DNA TGCAGTGCTAGAGCCTTACCCCGCAACACTGAAGCTTTCTTT. This codes for CSARALPRNTEAFF.

This chain connects TRBV20-1 to TRBJ1-3; D is uncertain. The germline V gene encodes CDR1 DFQATT and CDR2 SNEGSKA (reference sequence). The CDR3 runs 11 residues. V was trimmed by 4 bases and J by 4 bases, leaving 5 bases between them. Written as DNA, the CDR3 is TGCAGTGCTAAGTTGGGAAACACCATATATTTT. As protein: CSAKLGNTIYF.

The CDR3 is CASSPVGQYYGYTF. For the CDR3, the DNA is TGTGCCAGCAGCCCGGTGGGACAGTACTATGGCTACACCTTC. The chain carries TRBV7-9 and TRBJ1-2; 7 bases map to TRBD1. V was pared by 5 bases and J by 3 bases, with 6 bases of the junction left unmatched. There are 14 residues in the CDR3. Per the germline V gene, CDR1 is SEHNR and CDR2 is FQNEAQ (reference sequence).

The chain uses TRBV5-1 and TRBJ2-3; D gene unclear. The CDR3 is 13 residues long. Looked up from germline, CDR1 is SGHRS and CDR2 is YFSETQ. V was shortened by 4 bases and J by 4 bases, with 10 bases between the two germline ends. This chain's CDR3 is CASSPSVADTQYF. The CDR3 DNA follows: TGCGCCAGCAGCCCAAGCGTCGCAGATACGCAGTATTTT.

This chain joins TRBV30 and TRBJ2-5; D might be TRBD1 or TRBD2, each matching 5 bases. Trimming removed 0 bases from V and 1 base from J, with 9 bases in between. This CDR3 is 14 amino acids long. Germline V CDR1 and CDR2: GTSNPN, SVGIG (reference sequence). CDR3 sequence reads: CAWSVSGAQETQYF. The CDR3 DNA follows: TGTGCCTGGAGTGTATCCGGGGCCCAAGAGACCCAGTACTTC.

The V and J genes are TRBV4-2 and TRBJ2-3, with TRBD2 matching 9 bases. V was clipped by 0 bases and J by 0 bases; unmatched bases: 10. The germline gives CDR1 LGHNA, CDR2 YNFKEQ. The CDR3 spans 19 residues. In DNA form, the CDR3 reads TGTGCCAGCAGCCAAGACGCCGGTGGGCTAGCGGGGAGCACAGATACGCAGTATTTT. Translated, it gives CASSQDAGGLAGSTDTQYF.

CDR3 loop: CASSPYRDTEAFF. CDR3 nucleotide sequence: TGCGCCAGCAGCCCCTACAGGGACACTGAAGCTTTCTTT. The V and J genes are TRBV4-1 and TRBJ1-1, with a possible D match to TRBD1 (6 bases). The CDR3 consists of 13 residues. The germline CDR1 and CDR2 sequences are MGHRA and YSYEKL. Trimming cost V 4 bases and J 3 bases, with 9 bases left between them.

This sequence joins TRBV11-2 and TRBJ2-3; 9 positions match TRBD2. Per the germline V gene, CDR1 is SGHAT and CDR2 is FQNNGV. The V segment lost 5 bases and the J segment 2 bases; nucleotides outside the gene matches: 8. The length of the CDR3 is 16 residues. The CDR3 here is CASSRSTSGLTDTQYF. The CDR3 DNA sequence: TGTGCCAGCAGCCGGTCCACTAGCGGGCTCACAGATACGCAGTATTTT.

J is TRBJ1-5 and V is TRBV30, with 9 bases lining up with TRBD1. The CDR3 runs to 14 residues. With 5 bases clipped from V and 4 bases from J, the junction kept 6 bases outside the gene matches. Germline V lookup: CDR1 GTSNPN, CDR2 SVGIG (reference sequence). CDR3 sequence reads: CAWGPGQGNQPQHF. As DNA, the CDR3 is TGTGCCTGGGGACCGGGACAGGGAAATCAGCCCCAGCATTTT.

This chain uses TRBV3-1 with TRBJ1-4; the D is unclear. The CDR3 has 19 amino acids. CDR1 and CDR2 from the germline V gene are LGHDT and YNNKEL (reference sequence). The ends were cut back, 1 base at V and 1 base at J, with 19 bases in the middle. The CDR3 reads CASSQVRDFGHGTNEKLFF. The CDR3 DNA reads as TGTGCCAGCAGCCAAGTGAGGGATTTCGGGCATGGAACTAATGAAAAACTGTTTTTT.

The gene calls are TRBV5-4 and TRBJ1-2; D may be TRBD1 (5 bases). Germline values: CDR1 SGHNT, CDR2 YYREEE (reference sequence). The CDR3 has 14 residues. V lost 0 bases, J lost 3 bases, and 9 bases lay in between. This CDR3 reads CASSLVGGDYGYTF. The CDR3 DNA reads TGTGCCAGCAGCTTGGTCGGGGGTGACTATGGCTACACCTTC.

The chain employs TRBV19 and TRBJ1-5; D call uncertain. Germline V gene sequence: CDR1 LNHDA, CDR2 SQIVND (reference sequence). The germline V and J ends were trimmed by 5 bases and 3 bases, with 11 bases remaining between them. The CDR3 has 14 residues. CDR3 nucleotides: TGTGCCAGTAGTCCCATCCACACCAATCAGCCCCAGCATTTT. This gives the protein CASSPIHTNQPQHF. The full variable domain, its missing parts supplied by reference TRBV19 and TRBJ1-5, is DGGITQSPKYLFRKEGQNVTLSCEQNLNHDAMYWYRQDPGQGLRLIYYSQIVNDFQKGDIAEGYSVSREKKESFPLTVTSAQKNPTAFYLCASSPIHTNQPQHFGDGTRLSIL.

V gene TRBV5-1 combines with J gene TRBJ2-1; 10 positions match TRBD2. The CDR3 spans 15 residues. The germline V gene has CDR1 SGHRS and CDR2 YFSETQ. Germline trimming cut 0 bases from V and 6 bases from J; bases unmatched to any gene: 3. CDR3 DNA sequence: TGCGCCAGCAGCTTGGTAGCGGGAGGTCGCAATGAGCAGTTCTTC. This translates into CASSLVAGGRNEQFF.

The V call is TRBV4-1, the J call TRBJ2-5; 10 nucleotides line up with TRBD2. V was clipped by 1 base and J by 7 bases; unmatched bases: 12. CDR1 and CDR2 from the germline V gene are MGHRA and YSYEKL. The CDR3 is 17 amino acids. The CDR3 DNA follows: TGCGCCAGCAGCCAAGGGCAAGCGGGAGGGCCGGGGGGGACCCAGTACTTC. It yields the protein CASSQGQAGGPGGTQYF.

The chain combines TRBV20-1 with TRBJ2-7, with D possibly being TRBD1 (6 bases). CDR1 and CDR2 (germline): DFQATT, SNEGSKA (reference sequence). There are 12 residues in the CDR3. Trimming left V 8 bases short and J 7 bases short, with 18 bases between. The CDR3 loop is CSTPGHPGEQYF. The CDR3 bases are TGCAGTACCCCGGGACACCCTGGGGAGCAGTACTTC.

V usage is TRBV4-1 and J usage is TRBJ1-2; 7 nucleotides agree with TRBD1. The germline CDR1 and CDR2 sequences are MGHRA and YSYEKL. Trimming took 0 bases from V and 0 from J; bases not matched to a gene: 4. This CDR3 has 16 amino acids. In nucleotides, the CDR3 is TGCGCCAGCAGCCAAGATCGACAGGGAGCTAACTATGGCTACACCTTC. As protein: CASSQDRQGANYGYTF.

The CDR3 protein is CASSLAGLGYNEQFF. CDR3 in DNA: TGTGCCAGCAGTTTAGCGGGACTAGGGTACAATGAGCAGTTCTTC. This chain connects TRBV12-3 or TRBV12-4 to TRBJ2-1; TRBD2 agrees at 8 bases. The junction had 2 bases not matched to a gene; V was cut back by 0 bases and J by 4 bases. The length of the CDR3 is 15 residues.

In its sample, this clonotype was seen a few times. The V and J genes are TRBV27 and TRBJ2-3, with 9 bases that match TRBD1. The CDR3 has 15 residues. Germline assignment: CDR1 MNHEY and CDR2 SMNVEV (reference sequence). V dropped 6 bases and J dropped 1; count of bases not matched to a gene: 5. The CDR3 region has the DNA TGTGCCAGCAGCCTACAGGGGGCCCGCACAGATACGCAGTATTTT. This translates into CASSLQGARTDTQYF.

This chain links TRBV20-1 with TRBJ2-7; 10 bases match TRBD2. The germline V gene encodes CDR1 DFQATT and CDR2 SNEGSKA (reference sequence). CDR3 length: 13 residues. V lost 4 bases and J lost 4; bases outside the gene matches: 4. CDR3 residues: CSAIPSGSYEQYF. The CDR3, as DNA: TGCAGTGCTATACCTAGCGGGAGTTACGAGCAGTACTTC.

The chain couples TRBV7-2 to TRBJ2-2, with TRBD2 matching over 9 bases. CDR3 length equals 16 residues. With 1 base clipped from V and 5 bases from J, the junction kept 5 bases outside the gene matches. Germline V gives CDR1 SGHTA, CDR2 FQGNSA. This CDR3 reads CASSLVAGGYTGELFF. In nucleotides, the CDR3 is TGTGCCAGCAGCTTAGTGGCGGGAGGGTATACCGGGGAGCTGTTTTTT.

The rearrangement joins TRBV19 to TRBJ1-1; D is possibly TRBD1 (6 bases). The CDR3 is 13 amino acids. Germline V gene lookup returns CDR1 LNHDA and CDR2 SQIVND (reference sequence). The V and J ends lost 3 bases and 10 bases respectively, with 15 bases between them. CDR3 in DNA: TGTGCCAGTAGTATCCGCAGGGGCTGGGTAGCTTTCTTT. Amino acid sequence: CASSIRRGWVAFF.

The J gene is TRBJ2-7, the V gene TRBV27, with D possibly matching TRBD1 (6 bases). CDR3 size: 12 residues. Trimming took 2 bases from V and 6 from J, leaving 8 bases between them. The germline V gene encodes CDR1 MNHEY and CDR2 SMNVEV (reference sequence). The CDR3, as DNA: TGTGCCAGCAGTTTACAGGGGTCCGAGCAGTACTTC. Its translation is CASSLQGSEQYF.

The V call is TRBV27, the J call TRBJ2-1; 10 bases agree with TRBD1. Germline CDR1 MNHEY, CDR2 SMNVEV (reference sequence). This CDR3 contains 15 residues. Germline trimming cut 6 bases from V and 4 bases from J; bases unmatched to any gene: 6. CDR3 sequence (DNA): TGTGCCAGCAGCAGAGACAGGGGGCGGTACAATGAGCAGTTCTTC. It specifies CASSRDRGRYNEQFF.

The chain couples TRBV7-2 to TRBJ1-1; no definite D call. V gave up 0 bases and J gave up 8 bases, with 10 bases separating them. This CDR3 contains 13 residues. Germline CDR1 reads SGHTA; CDR2 reads FQGNSA. The CDR3 region has the DNA TGTGCCAGCAGCTTAGCGTTCGCGGGGGAAGCTTTCTTT. Translating it yields CASSLAFAGEAFF.

The chain links TRBV27 to TRBJ1-2, with TRBD1 identical over 8 bases. The V and J ends lost 5 bases and 4 bases, in that order; junction bases with no gene match: 6. The CDR3 covers 14 residues. The V gene's germline CDR1 is MNHEY and CDR2 SMNVEV (reference sequence). In nucleotides, the CDR3 is TGTGCCAGCAGTACTGGACAGGGTGCCTATGGCTACACCTTC. Protein sequence: CASSTGQGAYGYTF.

The chain links TRBV7-9 to TRBJ2-1, with TRBD2 as a possible D gene (5 bases). There are 16 residues in the CDR3. Germline-derived CDR1 and CDR2 are SEHNR and FQNEAQ (reference sequence). Deletions cut 5 bases from V and 5 bases from J, with 19 bases between. The DNA for the CDR3 is TGTGCCAGCAGCATACCCCCGGGGAACAGAGACAATGAGCAGTTCTTC. It translates to CASSIPPGNRDNEQFF.